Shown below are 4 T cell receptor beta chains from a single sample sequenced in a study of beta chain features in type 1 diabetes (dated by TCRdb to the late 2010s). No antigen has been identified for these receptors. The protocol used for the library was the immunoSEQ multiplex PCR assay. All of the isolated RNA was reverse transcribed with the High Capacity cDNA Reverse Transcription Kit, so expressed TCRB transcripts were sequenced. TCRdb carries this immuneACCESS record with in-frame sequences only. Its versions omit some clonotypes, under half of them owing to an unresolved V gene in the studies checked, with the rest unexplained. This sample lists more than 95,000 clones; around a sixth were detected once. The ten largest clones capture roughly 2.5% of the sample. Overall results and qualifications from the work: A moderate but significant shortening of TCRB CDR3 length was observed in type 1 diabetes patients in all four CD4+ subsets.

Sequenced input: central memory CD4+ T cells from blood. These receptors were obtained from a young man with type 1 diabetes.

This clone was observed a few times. The DNA of the CDR3 is TGTGCCAGCAGCTTAATACCGACTAGCGGGGCGAGTGAGCAGTTCTTC. Its protein product is CASSLIPTSGASEQFF. This chain connects TRBV7-2 to TRBJ2-1, with 11 bases identical to TRBD2. Germline CDR1 SGHTA, CDR2 FQGNSA. CDR3 length: 16 amino acids. J was trimmed by 9 bases and V by 2 bases; bases with no gene match: 9.

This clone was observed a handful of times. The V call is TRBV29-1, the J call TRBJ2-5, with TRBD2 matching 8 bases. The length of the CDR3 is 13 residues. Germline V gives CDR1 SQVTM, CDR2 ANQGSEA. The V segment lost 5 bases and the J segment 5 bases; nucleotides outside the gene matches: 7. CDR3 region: CSVSWRGDETQYF. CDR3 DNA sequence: TGCAGCGTTTCTTGGCGGGGGGACGAGACCCAGTACTTC.

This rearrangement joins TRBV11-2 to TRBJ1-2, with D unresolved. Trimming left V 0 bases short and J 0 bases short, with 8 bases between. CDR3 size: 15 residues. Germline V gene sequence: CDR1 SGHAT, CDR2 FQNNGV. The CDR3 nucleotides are TGTGCCAGCAGCTTAGAGCCGGCGGCTAACTATGGCTACACCTTC. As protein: CASSLEPAANYGYTF.

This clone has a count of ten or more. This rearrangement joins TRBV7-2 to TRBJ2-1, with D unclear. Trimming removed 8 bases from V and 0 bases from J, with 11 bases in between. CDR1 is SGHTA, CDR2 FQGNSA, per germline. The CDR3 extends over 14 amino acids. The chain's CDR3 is CASSGRVSYNEQFF. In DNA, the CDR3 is TGTGCCAGCTCTGGCCGGGTCTCCTACAATGAGCAGTTCTTC.